A selection of T cell receptor beta chains follows, all from one sample in a study of cytomegalovirus exposure and HLA in healthy donors. Repertoires were generated with immunoSEQ multiplex PCR, while TCRdb's copy carries only in-frame clones and drops some. The sample yields 90,000 to 140,000 clones, about 70% seen once. Material: PBMCs. Every receptor here comes from a man aged 30 to 45 in good health and CMV-seronegative. Both conserved end residues are part of each CDR3. A D gene is named only where the DNA matches it firmly. Part of the rows lack a size; the others show once, few, many or a class for expanded clones.

clone_size: .; j_call: TRBJ1-1; d_call: .; v_call: TRBV18; cdr3_nt: TGTGCCAGCTCACTAGACAGAAACACTGAAGCTTTCTTT; cdr3_aa: CASSLDRNTEAFF
clone_size: few; j_call: TRBJ2-3; d_call: TRBD2; v_call: TRBV6-1; cdr3_nt: TGTGCCAGCAGCCCACTAGCGGGAGAGGCAGATACGCAGTATTTT; cdr3_aa: CASSPLAGEADTQYF
clone_size: .; j_call: TRBJ2-1; d_call: TRBD2; v_call: TRBV19; cdr3_nt: TGTGCCAGTAGTAATCGGGGAGGGAATCACAATGAGCAGTTCTTC; cdr3_aa: CASSNRGGNHNEQFF
clone_size: once; j_call: TRBJ2-1; d_call: TRBD2; v_call: TRBV9; cdr3_nt: TGTGCCAGCAGCGTAACTAGCGGGAGTAGTGAGCAGTTCTTC; cdr3_aa: CASSVTSGSSEQFF
clone_size: .; j_call: TRBJ2-5; d_call: TRBD1; v_call: TRBV7-6; cdr3_nt: TGTGCCAGCAGCTTCCAAGGGACAGGGCAGGGAGAGACCCAGTACTTC; cdr3_aa: CASSFQGTGQGETQYF
clone_size: .; j_call: TRBJ1-2; d_call: .; v_call: TRBV30; cdr3_nt: TGTGCCTGGAGTCGGGGGTTTGATGGCTACACCTTC; cdr3_aa: CAWSRGFDGYTF
clone_size: .; j_call: TRBJ2-7; d_call: TRBD1; v_call: TRBV4-3; cdr3_nt: TGCGCCAGCAGCCGCCGGGACAGGGCTGACGAGCAGTACTTC; cdr3_aa: CASSRRDRADEQYF
clone_size: .; j_call: TRBJ2-7; d_call: .; v_call: TRBV29-1; cdr3_nt: TGCAGCGTTGATAGTGGAGTAGGCTCGACCTACGAGCAGTACTTC; cdr3_aa: CSVDSGVGSTYEQYF
clone_size: .; j_call: TRBJ2-2; d_call: .; v_call: TRBV7-2; cdr3_nt: TGTGCCAGCAGCCCTACTTCGCTAGCGTTGGCCGGGGAGCTGTTTTTT; cdr3_aa: CASSPTSLALAGELFF
clone_size: .; j_call: TRBJ2-3; d_call: .; v_call: TRBV30; cdr3_nt: TGTGCCTGGAGCGTAACAGGCGTCCGGTATTTT; cdr3_aa: CAWSVTGVRYF
clone_size: .; j_call: TRBJ2-7; d_call: TRBD2; v_call: TRBV7-2; cdr3_nt: TGTGCCAGCAGCTTTATCGTCCGGGAGGGAGCCAACGAGCAGTACTTC; cdr3_aa: CASSFIVREGANEQYF
clone_size: .; j_call: TRBJ2-1; d_call: TRBD2; v_call: TRBV29-1; cdr3_nt: TGCAGCGGACTAGCCCAAACCTACAATGAGCAGTTCTTC; cdr3_aa: CSGLAQTYNEQFF
clone_size: once; j_call: TRBJ1-3; d_call: .; v_call: TRBV19; cdr3_nt: TGTGCCAGTAGTGAACAGGTTTCTGGAAACACCATATATTTT; cdr3_aa: CASSEQVSGNTIYF
clone_size: .; j_call: TRBJ2-1; d_call: TRBD1; v_call: TRBV4-2; cdr3_nt: TGTGCCAGCAGCCAAGACAACAGGGGTGGTTCCTACAATGAGCAGTTCTTC; cdr3_aa: CASSQDNRGGSYNEQFF
clone_size: .; j_call: TRBJ1-1; d_call: .; v_call: TRBV7-3; cdr3_nt: TGTGCCAGCGGTAGACAGTCGAACACTGAAGCTTTCTTT; cdr3_aa: CASGRQSNTEAFF
clone_size: .; j_call: TRBJ1-2; d_call: .; v_call: TRBV19; cdr3_nt: TGTGCCAGTAGTATAGTCGAGGGAAAACTAATCTATGGCTACACCTTC; cdr3_aa: CASSIVEGKLIYGYTF
clone_size: few; j_call: TRBJ2-2; d_call: .; v_call: TRBV16; cdr3_nt: TGTGCCAGCAGCCTGTGGGCAGGGACCGGGGAGCTGTTTTTT; cdr3_aa: CASSLWAGTGELFF
clone_size: .; j_call: TRBJ2-5; d_call: .; v_call: TRBV28; cdr3_nt: TGTGCCAGCAGCCTACGACAGGTCGGGGAGACCCAGTACTTC; cdr3_aa: CASSLRQVGETQYF
clone_size: .; j_call: TRBJ2-7; d_call: .; v_call: TRBV4-2; cdr3_nt: TGTGCCAGCAGCCCAGAAGGAATAACTAACTCCTACGAGCAGTACTTC; cdr3_aa: CASSPEGITNSYEQYF
clone_size: .; j_call: TRBJ1-4; d_call: TRBD1; v_call: TRBV30; cdr3_nt: TGTGCCTGGAGGCGATCCTACAGGGGAACTAATGAAAAACTGTTTTTT; cdr3_aa: CAWRRSYRGTNEKLFF
clone_size: .; j_call: TRBJ2-1; d_call: .; v_call: TRBV5-1; cdr3_nt: TGCGCCAGCAGCCCCGAACCCGGGAACTACAATGAGCAGTTCTTC; cdr3_aa: CASSPEPGNYNEQFF
clone_size: .; j_call: TRBJ2-2; d_call: TRBD1; v_call: TRBV29-1; cdr3_nt: TGCAGCGTCGACAGGGCGAACACCGGGGAGCTGTTTTTT; cdr3_aa: CSVDRANTGELFF
clone_size: few; j_call: TRBJ1-6; d_call: .; v_call: TRBV30; cdr3_nt: TGTGCCTGGAGTGTACAGGGAGTCCGGTCACCCCTCCACTTT; cdr3_aa: CAWSVQGVRSPLHF
clone_size: .; j_call: TRBJ2-1; d_call: TRBD2; v_call: TRBV5-1; cdr3_nt: TGCGCCAGCAGCTTGGATGTCTTTGGTGGCCTAGCGGGATCAAGTGAGCAGTTCTTC; cdr3_aa: CASSLDVFGGLAGSSEQFF
clone_size: .; j_call: TRBJ2-2; d_call: TRBD1; v_call: TRBV11-2; cdr3_nt: TGTGCCAGCAGCGCGGACAGGGTACGGACCGGGGAGCTGTTTTTT; cdr3_aa: CASSADRVRTGELFF
clone_size: .; j_call: TRBJ1-3; d_call: .; v_call: TRBV6-1; cdr3_nt: TGTGCCAGCAGCCTTGGAGGGGGAAACACCATATATTTT; cdr3_aa: CASSLGGGNTIYF
clone_size: .; j_call: TRBJ2-1; d_call: .; v_call: TRBV6-4; cdr3_nt: TGTGCCAGCAGTCGCACGGGCAATGAGCAGTTCTTC; cdr3_aa: CASSRTGNEQFF
clone_size: few; j_call: TRBJ1-4; d_call: .; v_call: TRBV5-1; cdr3_nt: TGCGCCAGCAGCTTGGAAGTCGGCAGGAAAAAAATGTTTTTT; cdr3_aa: CASSLEVGRKKMFF
clone_size: .; j_call: TRBJ2-7; d_call: .; v_call: TRBV2; cdr3_nt: TGTGCCAGCAGTGACAGGGCCTACGAGCAGTACTTC; cdr3_aa: CASSDRAYEQYF
clone_size: .; j_call: TRBJ1-1; d_call: TRBD1; v_call: TRBV9; cdr3_nt: TGTGCCAGCAGCGCACAGGGGTCCATGAACACTGAAGCTTTCTTT; cdr3_aa: CASSAQGSMNTEAFF
clone_size: .; j_call: TRBJ1-2; d_call: TRBD1; v_call: TRBV30; cdr3_nt: TGTGCCTGGAGGCAGGGGGGACAGGGTACCTATGGCTACACCTTC; cdr3_aa: CAWRQGGQGTYGYTF
clone_size: .; j_call: TRBJ1-1; d_call: .; v_call: TRBV6-1; cdr3_nt: TGTGCCAGCAGTGAAATGGTGGCGGTCGCTGAAGCTTTCTTT; cdr3_aa: CASSEMVAVAEAFF
clone_size: .; j_call: TRBJ2-2; d_call: TRBD1; v_call: TRBV11-1; cdr3_nt: TGTGCCAGCAGCTTGGGCAGGGGGACCTCGATCGACGAGCTGTTTTTT; cdr3_aa: CASSLGRGTSIDELFF
clone_size: .; j_call: TRBJ2-7; d_call: TRBD2; v_call: TRBV7-2; cdr3_nt: TGTGCCAGCAGCTTCGGACTAGCGGGAGGGCCTTACTTC; cdr3_aa: CASSFGLAGGPYF
clone_size: .; j_call: TRBJ1-5; d_call: .; v_call: TRBV5-6; cdr3_nt: TGTGCCAGCAGCTCCGATGGAGGGACTCACCAGCCCCAGCATTTT; cdr3_aa: CASSSDGGTHQPQHF
clone_size: few; j_call: TRBJ1-6; d_call: .; v_call: TRBV25-1; cdr3_nt: TGTGCCAGCTCCCCGACGGGGGGCGATTCACCCCTCCACTTT; cdr3_aa: CASSPTGGDSPLHF
clone_size: .; j_call: TRBJ1-5; d_call: TRBD1; v_call: TRBV28; cdr3_nt: TGTGCCAGCAGCTGGACAGGGGGAAGTCAGCCCCAGCATTTT; cdr3_aa: CASSWTGGSQPQHF
clone_size: .; j_call: TRBJ1-1; d_call: .; v_call: TRBV18; cdr3_nt: TGTGCCAGCTCACCATTACACGAGAACACTGAAGCTTTCTTT; cdr3_aa: CASSPLHENTEAFF
clone_size: .; j_call: TRBJ1-1; d_call: .; v_call: TRBV7-2; cdr3_nt: TGTGCCAGCAGCCCCCGGGGAAACCGCGGAGCTTTCTTT; cdr3_aa: CASSPRGNRGAFF
clone_size: .; j_call: TRBJ2-1; d_call: .; v_call: TRBV27; cdr3_nt: TGTGCCAGCAGTTTATGGCAGTCCTTTTACAATGAGCAGTTCTTC; cdr3_aa: CASSLWQSFYNEQFF
clone_size: .; j_call: TRBJ2-3; d_call: TRBD2; v_call: TRBV10-2; cdr3_nt: TGCGCCAGCAGTGACGCCCCAGGACTAGCGGGGCATACGCAGTATTTT; cdr3_aa: CASSDAPGLAGHTQYF
clone_size: .; j_call: TRBJ1-5; d_call: TRBD1; v_call: TRBV19; cdr3_nt: TGTGCCAGTAGTGGACAGGGAGGTAGCAATCAGCCCCAGCATTTT; cdr3_aa: CASSGQGGSNQPQHF
clone_size: .; j_call: TRBJ2-3; d_call: .; v_call: TRBV29-1; cdr3_nt: TGCAGCGTTGTATGGCTAGCGTTTCCTGATACGCAGTATTTT; cdr3_aa: CSVVWLAFPDTQYF
clone_size: .; j_call: TRBJ1-2; d_call: TRBD1; v_call: TRBV18; cdr3_nt: TGTGCCAGTGGAGACAGGGGAGTTGGCTACACCTTC; cdr3_aa: CASGDRGVGYTF
clone_size: .; j_call: TRBJ2-2; d_call: TRBD2; v_call: TRBV19; cdr3_nt: TGTGCCACCGCGAAGCGGGGGAACACCGGGGAGCTGTTTTTT; cdr3_aa: CATAKRGNTGELFF
clone_size: .; j_call: TRBJ2-5; d_call: .; v_call: TRBV28; cdr3_nt: TGTGCCAGCAGTCAACAGGGAGTAGGGAAAGAGACCCAGTACTTC; cdr3_aa: CASSQQGVGKETQYF
clone_size: once; j_call: TRBJ2-5; d_call: .; v_call: TRBV5-6; cdr3_nt: TGTGCCAGCAGCTTGACCGGTTTCGAGACCCAGTACTTC; cdr3_aa: CASSLTGFETQYF
clone_size: .; j_call: TRBJ2-7; d_call: .; v_call: TRBV30; cdr3_nt: TGTGCCAGAGCTGTAAATCACTACGAGCAGTACTTC; cdr3_aa: CARAVNHYEQYF
clone_size: .; j_call: TRBJ2-3; d_call: TRBD2; v_call: TRBV28; cdr3_nt: TGTGCCAGCAGTCTGACGGGACTAGCGGGAGGGCCTGGGGGCACAGATACGCAGTATTTT; cdr3_aa: CASSLTGLAGGPGGTDTQYF
clone_size: .; j_call: TRBJ1-2; d_call: .; v_call: TRBV28; cdr3_nt: TGTGCCAGCAGAGAACAGGGTTCCTATGGCTACACCTTC; cdr3_aa: CASREQGSYGYTF
clone_size: .; j_call: TRBJ1-2; d_call: TRBD1; v_call: TRBV27; cdr3_nt: TGTGCCAGCAGCACACCGGGACAGTCTATCTATGGCTACACCTTC; cdr3_aa: CASSTPGQSIYGYTF